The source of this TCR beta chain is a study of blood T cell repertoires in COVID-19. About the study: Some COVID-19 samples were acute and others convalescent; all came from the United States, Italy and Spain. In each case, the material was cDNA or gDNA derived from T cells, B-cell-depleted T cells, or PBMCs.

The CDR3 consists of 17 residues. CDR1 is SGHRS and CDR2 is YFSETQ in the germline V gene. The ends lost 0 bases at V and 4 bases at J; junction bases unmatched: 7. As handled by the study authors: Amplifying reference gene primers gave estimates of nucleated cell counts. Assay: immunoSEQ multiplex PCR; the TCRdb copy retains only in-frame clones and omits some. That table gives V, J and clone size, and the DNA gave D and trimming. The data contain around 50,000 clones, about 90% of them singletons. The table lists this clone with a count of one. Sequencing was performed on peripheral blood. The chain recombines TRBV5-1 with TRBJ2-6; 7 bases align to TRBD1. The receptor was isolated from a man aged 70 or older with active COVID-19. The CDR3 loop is CASSLAAGGVGANVLTF. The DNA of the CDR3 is TGCGCCAGCAGCTTGGCGGCAGGGGGAGTGGGGGCCAACGTCCTGACTTTC.